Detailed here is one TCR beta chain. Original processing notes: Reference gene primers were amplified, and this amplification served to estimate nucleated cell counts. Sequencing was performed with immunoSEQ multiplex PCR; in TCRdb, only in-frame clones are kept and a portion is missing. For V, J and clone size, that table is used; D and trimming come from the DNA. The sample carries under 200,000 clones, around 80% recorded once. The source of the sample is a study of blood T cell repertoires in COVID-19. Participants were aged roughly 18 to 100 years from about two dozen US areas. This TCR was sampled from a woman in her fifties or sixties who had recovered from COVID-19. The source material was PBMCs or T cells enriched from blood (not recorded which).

The CDR3 sequence: CASSPGKDREAFF. In DNA, the CDR3 is TGTGCCAGCTCACCTGGAAAAGACAGAGAAGCTTTCTTT. The chain couples TRBV18 to TRBJ1-1, with D tentatively TRBD1 (5 bases). Germline V gives CDR1 KGHSH, CDR2 LQKENI. The CDR3 sequence is 13 residues long. The V end lost 3 bases, the J end lost 8 bases, and 13 bases lay between the germline ends.